This T cell receptor (beta chain) was captured by sequencing in a study of graft-versus-host responses after intestinal transplantation. The table came from immunoSEQ multiplex PCR; TCRdb's copy has only in-frame clones and leaves some out. The sample lists 40,000 to 45,000 clones; roughly 95% were seen once. Concerning this clone itself: The antigen is unknown. The same CDR3 is also encoded by other DNA sequences in this sample.

The clonotype originates from a human donor who was the organ donor for an intestinal transplant. Sequences were derived from unstimulated CD8+ T cells sorted from spleen or lymph node cells, sampled before transplant.

CDR3 nucleotides: TGTGCCAGCAGCCCGGGGACAGGCCTGACTGAAGCTTTCTTT. Translation: CASSPGTGLTEAFF. V and J are TRBV9 and TRBJ1-1; 8 bases match TRBD1. With V trimmed by 4 bases and J by 5 bases, 7 bases remained unmatched. The CDR3 has 14 amino acids. Per germline, CDR1 SGDLS and CDR2 YYNGEE.